The subject of this entry is one TCR beta chain. The sample holds a few counts of this clonotype. The antigen it recognizes is unknown. No much larger clone exists at a distance of one base, and base qualities are not known. Based on the germline V gene, the CDR1 and CDR2 sequences are SGHTA and FQGNSA. Including the terminal cysteine and phenylalanine, the CDR3 comprises 11 residues. Only CDR3 DNA is held: 33 bases, read in frame from base 1. The germline ends are 9 bases apart after V is trimmed by 8 bases and J by 5 bases. Systemically healthy Caucasian individuals from Russia, over 30 in total and aged roughly 6 to 100 years, were included as donors. Each donor gave about 11 milliliters of peripheral blood, drawn into EDTA-treated Vacutainer tubes. Ficoll-Paque density-gradient centrifugation was used to isolate PBMCs, with at least 7 million per sample. Trizol reagent was used to extract total RNA from PBMCs, with at least 5 micrograms per sample. For every donor, an aliquot of PBMCs went through flow cytometry to measure the percentages of naive CD45RAhigh/CD27high T cells.

The data were taken from a study of blood T cells in healthy people across ages (dated by TCRdb to about 2015). General notes on the study: In model experiments, template switching captured roughly one uniquely barcoded TCR beta cDNA molecule for every two T cells. To track age-related changes in TCR beta repertoire diversity, the study relied on deep sequencing normalized with unique cDNA molecular identifiers. Four age groups were formed from the donors: young (average about 16 years), middle-aged (around 39), aged (62) and long-lived (82). The study analyzed two additional independent replicas of 1 million unique cDNA reads from the same blood draw for two donors, one aged 18 to 30 and one aged 80 or older.

The library was generated by 5' RACE. The sequencer was an Illumina HiSeq 2500. A second PCR of about 6 to 11 cycles was performed with a sample-barcoded 5' primer and a J-beta primer mix. A template-switch 5' adaptor carrying 12 random nucleotides introduced a unique molecular identifier onto each TCR beta cDNA molecule. Each sample yielded at least 2.5 million CDR3-containing paired-end reads. All of the RNA was converted into first-strand cDNA using the Mint cDNA synthesis kit, with a TRBC-specific oligonucleotide serving as the primer. Following uracil-DNA glycosylase treatment, a first 18-cycle PCR with universal primers M1SS and BC2_uni_R was performed on all cDNA. Per the source publication's procedure: Each sample was normalized by randomly selecting 1 million high-quality reads, each carrying a distinct molecular identifier. Instead of being binned into consensus sequences, reads with shared molecular identifiers were discarded. MiTCR, run with a Q25 quality threshold and the strictest error-elimination algorithm, handled CDR3 identification, clonotype clustering and error correction. A nonparametric unseen species model with Euler transformation was used to estimate a lower bound on total TCR beta diversity. In TCRdb, the public reads were trimmed at Q25 with fastp and aligned with MiXCR, with productive beta chains retained. Each record represents a unique CDR3 protein, reported with the most common genes and DNA among its rows. TCRdb, not the original authors, processed these V and J calls. The sample table holds approximately 580,000 distinct CDR3 sequences, of which under 30% were seen once. The ten most abundant clones make up roughly 10% of the sample.

The paper's findings and limits, for the study overall: The percentage of naive T cells measured by flow cytometry correlated strongly with observed TCR beta diversity. Estimates of total diversity from one million sequenced T cells were regarded as lower bounds and underestimates. Conclusive comparison of naive and antigen-experienced compartments was prevented by the profiling of bulk unsorted PBMCs. Compared with the aged group, the long-lived group had more naive CD4+ T cells, fewer expanded clones and increased TCR diversity, a pattern suggesting age selection. The CMV infection status of donors was not known, potentially confounding age-related changes in expanded clonotypes. As age increased, observed TCR beta diversity per million T cells dropped in a roughly linear way, and a significant reduction was already evident by age roughly 36.

The data were also submitted as part of a second study, on T cells of mothers and their children. The second study reports: Nine systemically healthy Caucasian individuals served as donors, namely three mothers together with their six children. cDNA synthesis consumed the entire amount of extracted RNA, loaded at around 1.5 ug RNA in each 15 ul reaction. In the second PCR, the M1S primer added sample barcodes and 2-4 random nucleotides. Each mother yielded over 10 million TCR beta CDR3 reads and each child some 3 million reads. Thymic selection shapes the output of TCR recombination in a similar way in related and unrelated pairs, and inherited differences have a minor effect. Related mother-child pairs always showed normalized repertoire overlap that was slightly higher than in unrelated mother-child pairs, though the difference was never significant. No persistent microchimeric T cell clones were found, with a detection sensitivity of 75 to 100 clones per million clonotypes. The study used deep NGS to compare TCR beta repertoires of mothers and children, seeking features distinguishing related mother-child pairs from unrelated individuals. Mothers averaged about 37 +/- 4 years of age and children averaged roughly 12 +/- 4 years. After adapter ligation with NEBNext reagents, the libraries were sequenced on Illumina HiSeq 2000 with 100+100 nt paired-end reads. To prevent cross-contamination, the mother and child libraries were prepared a month apart and were sequenced in separate runs. For each donor, between about 450,000 and 2,300,000 distinct TCR beta clonotypes were identified. Naive TCR beta clonotypes were estimated from low-frequency clonotypes matched to each donor's FACS-determined naive share, without sorting.

The chain was built from TRBV7-2 and TRBJ2-5; D gene: possibly TRBD2, on 5 matching bases. Sample: blood. This receptor was identified in a boy younger than 18 in good health. The encoded CDR3 is CASGRRETQYF. The base sequence is TGTGCCAGCGGGAGACGGGAGACCCAGTACTTC.